Listed below are T cell receptor beta chains from one sample, sequenced in a study of PD-1 blockade in classical Hodgkin lymphoma. The table came from immunoSEQ multiplex PCR; TCRdb's copy has only in-frame clones and leaves some out. The data contain under 9,500 clones, approximately 87% of them singletons. Sequenced material: peripheral blood mononuclear cells (PBMCs), taken before the fourth cycle of nivolumab. The receptors here all came from a human donor with classical Hodgkin lymphoma. CDR3s include the opening cysteine and the closing phenylalanine or tryptophan. A D gene is named only where the DNA matches it firmly. Clone size, where shown, is once, few, many, or a class for clones that have expanded.

NA | TRBJ2-2 | NA | TRBV28 | TGTGCCAGCAGGCCTAACAGGCTCACCGGGGAGCTGTTTTTT | CASRPNRLTGELFF
NA | TRBJ1-1 | NA | TRBV27 | TGTGCCAGCAGTCCTGGAGGCATGAACACTGAAGCTTTCTTT | CASSPGGMNTEAFF
TRBD2 | TRBJ2-1 | NA | TRBV20-1 | TGCAGTGCCAGTACTAGCGGGGAGCAGTTCTTC | CSASTSGEQFF
NA | TRBJ2-3 | NA | TRBV18 | TGTGCCAGCTCACCAGAGGGAGATACGCAGTATTTT | CASSPEGDTQYF
NA | TRBJ1-1 | NA | TRBV19 | TGTGCCAGTAGTTCCCAGACAGTGAACACTGAAGCTTTCTTT | CASSSQTVNTEAFF
NA | TRBJ2-1 | NA | TRBV29-1 | TGCAGCGCCTACAGGGAAAGCTCCTACAATGAGCAGTTCTTC | CSAYRESSYNEQFF
NA | TRBJ2-5 | NA | TRBV27 | TGTGCCAGCAGTTTATCGGGCGGCAGCCAAGAGACCCAGTACTTC | CASSLSGGSQETQYF
NA | TRBJ1-5 | NA | TRBV5-6 | TGTGCCAGCAGCTGGGGGGGACGGTATCAGCCCCAGCATTTT | CASSWGGRYQPQHF
TRBD1 | TRBJ2-5 | NA | TRBV5-1 | TGCGCCAGCAGCTCGACAGGGGAAGAGACCCAGTACTTC | CASSSTGEETQYF
TRBD2 | TRBJ2-3 | NA | TRBV11-1 | TGTGCCAGCAGCCGTACTAGCGGCCACCTTGTAAGCACAGATACGCAGTATTTT | CASSRTSGHLVSTDTQYF
NA | TRBJ1-5 | NA | TRBV28 | TGTGCCAGCAGCCCGCAAAGGGGGGGGGTTGGCAATCAGCCCCAGCATTTT | CASSPQRGGVGNQPQHF
TRBD1 | TRBJ1-4 | NA | TRBV28 | TGTGCCAGCAGTTTACCCCTCCAGGGGGAAGAAAAACTGTTTTTT | CASSLPLQGEEKLFF
TRBD1 | TRBJ1-4 | NA | TRBV19 | TGTGCCAGTAGTATGAGGACAGGGACTGAAAAACTGTTTTTT | CASSMRTGTEKLFF
NA | TRBJ2-2 | NA | TRBV5-4 | TGTGCCAGCAGCTTTGCAAGGAACACCGGGGAGCTGTTTTTT | CASSFARNTGELFF
TRBD1 | TRBJ1-5 | NA | TRBV2 | TGTGCCAGCAGCCCTCAGGGGGGTAGCAATCAGCCCCAGCATTTT | CASSPQGGSNQPQHF
TRBD1 | TRBJ1-5 | NA | TRBV19 | TGTGCCAGTAGTACGGGACAGGGGGATCAGCCCCAGCATTTT | CASSTGQGDQPQHF
NA | TRBJ2-1 | NA | TRBV5-1 | TGCGCCAGCAGCTTCCAGGGGAGGAATGAGCAGTTCTTC | CASSFQGRNEQFF
NA | TRBJ1-5 | NA | TRBV28 | TGTGCCAGCAGTTCTGAGAGCAATCAGCCCCAGCATTTT | CASSSESNQPQHF
TRBD1 | TRBJ2-1 | NA | TRBV5-5 | TGTGCCAGCAGCTTGGAGGGACAGGGGATTGAGCAGTTCTTC | CASSLEGQGIEQFF
TRBD1 | TRBJ2-3 | NA | TRBV19 | TGTGCCAGTAGTATGGAAAGGGGACAGGCGAGCACAGATACGCAGTATTTT | CASSMERGQASTDTQYF
TRBD1 | TRBJ1-1 | once | TRBV5-1 | TGCGCCAGCAGCTTTAGACAGGGGACAGGAGCTTTCTTT | CASSFRQGTGAFF
NA | TRBJ1-4 | NA | TRBV6-4 | TGTGCCAGCAGTGACGGGCCAGGGCGTAATGAAAAACTGTTTTTT | CASSDGPGRNEKLFF
TRBD1 | TRBJ1-6 | NA | TRBV7-2 | TGTGCCAGCAGCTTAGAGGGACAGGGGACTAATTCACCCCTCCACTTT | CASSLEGQGTNSPLHF
TRBD1 | TRBJ1-5 | NA | TRBV5-1 | TGCGCCAGCAGCGTGGGACAGCCCAATCAGCCCCAGCATTTT | CASSVGQPNQPQHF
NA | TRBJ1-4 | NA | TRBV5-4 | TGTGCCAGCAGCTCCCGGACAGACGCTAATGAAAAACTGTTTTTT | CASSSRTDANEKLFF
NA | TRBJ1-2 | few | TRBV7-8 | TGTGCCAGCAGCGCCACGACAGGAAACTATGGCTACACCTTC | CASSATTGNYGYTF
NA | TRBJ2-2 | few | TRBV19 | TGTGCCAGTAGTAGCCGAACGGCGAACACCGGGGAGCTGTTTTTT | CASSSRTANTGELFF
TRBD1 | TRBJ1-2 | NA | TRBV2 | TGTGCCAGCAGTAACATGGCAGGGGGCGCGAGCTATGGCTACACCTTC | CASSNMAGGASYGYTF
TRBD1 | TRBJ2-2 | NA | TRBV9 | TGTGCCAGCAGCGTAGCTACAGGGGGCTTCACCGGGGAGCTGTTTTTT | CASSVATGGFTGELFF
NA | TRBJ2-7 | once | TRBV2 | TGTGCCAGTAGCGACAGCGCCAACTACGAGCAGTACTTC | CASSDSANYEQYF
NA | TRBJ1-2 | NA | TRBV27 | TGTGCCAGCAGTTTGAGACCCAGAGTTTCTAACTATGGCTACACCTTC | CASSLRPRVSNYGYTF
TRBD1 | TRBJ1-2 | NA | TRBV4-3 | TGCGCCAGCAGCCAAATGACAGGGGTGGGTGGCTACACCTTC | CASSQMTGVGGYTF
TRBD1 | TRBJ1-6 | NA | TRBV2 | TGTAGTTGGGGACAGGAGAGCTCCTATAATTCACCCCTCCACTTT | CSWGQESSYNSPLHF
TRBD2 | TRBJ2-5 | NA | TRBV10-3 | TGTGCCATCAGGGGGAGCTCGGGGGGAGAGACCCAGTACTTC | CAIRGSSGGETQYF
TRBD1 | TRBJ1-5 | few | TRBV6-6 | TGTGCCAGCAGTTACAGGGGGGACAGGAGCAATCAGCCCCAGCATTTT | CASSYRGDRSNQPQHF
TRBD2 | TRBJ2-7 | NA | TRBV4-1 | TGCGCCAGCAGCCGTTCCGGGACTATCTCCTACGAGCAGTACTTC | CASSRSGTISYEQYF
NA | TRBJ1-1 | NA | TRBV4-1 | TGCGCCAGCAGCCAAGCTGATCGTATGAACACTGAAGCTTTCTTT | CASSQADRMNTEAFF
TRBD1 | TRBJ2-5 | NA | TRBV29-1 | TGCAGCGTGGGGACAGATCAAGAGACCCAGTACTTC | CSVGTDQETQYF
NA | TRBJ2-5 | NA | TRBV28 | TGTGCCAGCAGTTCGGTAGAGACCCAGTACTTC | CASSSVETQYF
NA | TRBJ1-6 | NA | TRBV28 | TGTGCCAGCAGTTCCGGGGGGGGTTGGGATTCACCCCTCCACTTT | CASSSGGGWDSPLHF
NA | TRBJ2-2 | NA | TRBV7-3 | TGTGCCAGCAGCTTACAGCATACGAACACCGGGGAGCTGTTTTTT | CASSLQHTNTGELFF
TRBD1 | TRBJ1-4 | NA | TRBV29-1 | TGCAGCGTAGCTAGACAGGGAACGGATGAAAAACTGTTTTTT | CSVARQGTDEKLFF
TRBD1 | TRBJ2-5 | NA | TRBV18 | TGTGCCAGCTCAGTGTCCGGGACAGGGAACCAAGAGACCCAGTACTTC | CASSVSGTGNQETQYF
TRBD1 | TRBJ1-1 | NA | TRBV5-1 | TGCGCCAGCAGCACCAGGACAGGGTACGGAACTGAAGCTTTCTTT | CASSTRTGYGTEAFF
NA | TRBJ2-3 | NA | TRBV9 | TGTGCCAGCAGCGTAGGACAGACCTCCCCGAGCACAGATACGCAGTATTTT | CASSVGQTSPSTDTQYF
TRBD2 | TRBJ2-3 | NA | TRBV6-4 | TGTGCCAGCAGTGACTCGCGGGGGGGCCCGACAGATACGCAGTATTTT | CASSDSRGGPTDTQYF
NA | TRBJ2-2 | NA | TRBV6-6 | TGTGCCAGCAGTTACGTAGCGTCGAACACCGGGGAGCTGTTTTTT | CASSYVASNTGELFF
NA | TRBJ1-2 | NA | TRBV19 | TGTGCCAGTAGCAAAAACAGCGTTTTTAACTATGGCTACACCTTC | CASSKNSVFNYGYTF
TRBD1 | TRBJ1-2 | NA | TRBV13 | TGTGCCAGCAGCTCCCGGACAGGGAGCTATGGCTACACCTTC | CASSSRTGSYGYTF
NA | TRBJ1-1 | NA | TRBV27 | TGTGCCAGCAGTTTATTCGGCATAGGGAACACTGAAGCTTTCTTT | CASSLFGIGNTEAFF
NA | TRBJ1-6 | NA | TRBV4-3 | TGCGCCAGCAGCCAAGATTTTCCGGTCAGGTCACCCCTCCACTTT | CASSQDFPVRSPLHF
NA | TRBJ1-2 | NA | TRBV5-5 | TGTGCCAGCAGCTTGGGTGGTTGGGATGGATCCTATGGCTACACCTTC | CASSLGGWDGSYGYTF
NA | TRBJ1-1 | NA | TRBV10-3 | TGTGCCATCAGTGACAGGAGGATGGACACTGAAGCTTTCTTT | CAISDRRMDTEAFF
NA | TRBJ2-1 | NA | TRBV19 | TGTGCCAGTAGTATCGGCCAGGGATCCTACAATGAGCAGTTCTTC | CASSIGQGSYNEQFF
TRBD1 | TRBJ2-3 | NA | TRBV4-3 | TGCGCCAGCAGCCAACTGAGACAGGGCGGAGATACGCAGTATTTT | CASSQLRQGGDTQYF